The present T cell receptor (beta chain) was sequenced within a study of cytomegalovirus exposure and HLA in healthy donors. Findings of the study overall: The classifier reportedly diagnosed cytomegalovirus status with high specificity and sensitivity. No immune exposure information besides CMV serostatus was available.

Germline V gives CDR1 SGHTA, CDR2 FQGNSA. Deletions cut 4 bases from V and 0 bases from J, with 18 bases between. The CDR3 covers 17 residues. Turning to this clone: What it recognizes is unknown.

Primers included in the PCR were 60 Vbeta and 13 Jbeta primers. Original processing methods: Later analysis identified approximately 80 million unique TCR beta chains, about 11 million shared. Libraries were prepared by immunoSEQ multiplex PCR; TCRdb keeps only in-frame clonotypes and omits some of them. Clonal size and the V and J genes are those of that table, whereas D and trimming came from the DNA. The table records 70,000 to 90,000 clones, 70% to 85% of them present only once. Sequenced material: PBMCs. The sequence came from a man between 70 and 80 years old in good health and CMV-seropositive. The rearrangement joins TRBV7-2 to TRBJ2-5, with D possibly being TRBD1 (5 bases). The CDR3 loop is CASSSLKGSVNQETQYF. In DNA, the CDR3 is TGTGCCAGCAGCTCATTAAAGGGGTCGGTTAACCAAGAGACCCAGTACTTC.